Described below is a single T cell receptor (beta chain) sequence and its context. Its target is unknown. The entry originates in a study of shared clonotypes between healthy human individuals. General study findings and limits: The expectation was that sequencing depth would affect clonotype sharing among donors.

There were only Caucasian adults among the donors, and all lived in Nashville, Tennessee. Both CD45RO+ cells and CCR7-negative CD45RA+ TemRA cells were combined to make up CD8 memory. Each PCR replicate from the sorted subsets contained around 0.2 ug DNA, which is tens of thousands of T cell genomes. Using immunoSEQ multiplex PCR, the repertoire was profiled, and TCRdb retains in-frame clones only, with some absent. The data contain roughly 660,000 clones, around 91% of them singletons. Trimming removed 0 bases at V and 7 bases at J, with 22 bases between. In germline, CDR1 is MDHEN, CDR2 SYDVKM. The length of the CDR3 is 18 residues.

The rearrangement links TRBV28 to TRBJ2-1; perhaps TRBD2 as D (5 bases). This TCR was sampled from a man between 18 and 35 years old in good health. Some clones in this sample may be carry-over from other donors' samples. The sequenced sample consisted of memory CD8+ T cells from PBMCs. Regarding subset: CD45RO+ cells pooled with CCR7-negative TemRA cells. The CDR3 DNA follows: TGTGCCAGCAGTTTATGGCCGCCCGGGATCGGCGACGGGAATGAGCAGTTCTTC. The encoded protein is CASSLWPPGIGDGNEQFF.